The clone carrying this T cell receptor (beta chain) showed up just a few times. Method: immunoSEQ multiplex PCR; TCRdb's copy keeps in-frame clones and lacks some. This table has 42,000 or so clones, roughly 85% appearing once. This record comes from a study of T cell changes during pregnancy in multiple sclerosis. The germline V and J ends were trimmed by 4 bases and 3 bases, with 13 bases remaining between them. This CDR3 is built from 14 residues. The germline CDR1 and CDR2 sequences are SGDLS and YYNGEE. The clonotype comes from a female donor with multiple sclerosis, enrolled in a pregnancy study. The chain combines TRBV9 with TRBJ1-1; TRBD1 is a possible D gene (6 bases). Sequenced material: CD4+ T cells from peripheral blood mononuclear cells, taken after pregnancy. The CDR3 sequence: CASSTRGGDTEAFF. CDR3 bases: TGTGCCAGCAGCACCCGAGGGGGGGACACTGAAGCTTTCTTT.